This passage covers 26 T cell receptor beta chains from one sample sequenced in a study of HIV-infected patients and healthy controls. Reverse transcription used 450 to 500 ng RNA and constant-region primers for alpha and beta. Using multiplexing indices, alpha and beta chain libraries were generated apart by chain-specific third strand synthesis. TCRdb processed the 5' RACE reads anew with MiXCR; each CDR3 protein has one entry. The sample lists about 12,000 distinct CDR3 sequences, approximately 10% seen once, with over 6% in the top ten. Whole blood was used without fractionation, so all unsorted peripheral T cells were included. Input material: blood. These receptors all come from an adult in good health.

The sample holds a few counts of this clonotype. J is TRBJ2-4 and V is TRBV5-8; D ambiguous. The V end was cut by 7 bases, the J end by 9 bases, with 17 bases between. The CDR3 is 13 residues long. The germline V gene encodes CDR1 SGHTS and CDR2 YDEGEE. Here the CDR3 reads CASWQGPYGIQYF. The CDR3 bases are TGTGCCAGCTGGCAAGGGCCTTATGGCATTCAGTACTTC.

Ten or more counts support this clonotype. This chain connects TRBV2 to TRBJ2-2; D call uncertain. The CDR3 totals 13 residues. The germline gives CDR1 SNHLY, CDR2 FYNNEI. V gave up 11 bases and J gave up 6 bases, with 16 bases separating them. CDR3: CASKTRAPGELFF. The CDR3 nucleotides are TGTGCCTCCAAGACACGTGCTCCCGGGGAGCTGTTTTTT.

This clonotype was counted ten times or more. The chain recombines TRBV19 with TRBJ1-4, with D maybe TRBD1 (5 bases). The CDR3 has 15 amino acids. Germline lookup yields CDR1 LNHDA and CDR2 SQIVND (reference sequence). The V gene lost 6 bases and the J gene lost 8 bases, with 19 bases spanning the gap. CDR3 coding DNA: TGTGCCAGTAGAATCGTCGACGGTGGGGCAGAAAAACTGTTTTTT. Translated, it gives CASRIVDGGAEKLFF. The variable domain in full, completed from reference TRBV19 and TRBJ1-4, reads DGGITQSPKYLFRKEGQNVTLSCEQNLNHDAMYWYRQDPGQGLRLIYYSQIVNDFQKGDIAEGYSVSREKKESFPLTVTSAQKNPTAFYLCASRIVDGGAEKLFFGSGTQLSVL.

Relative to its sample, this clonotype is medium-sized. The rearrangement joins TRBV7-2 to TRBJ2-7; D unclear. From germline, CDR1 is SGHTA and CDR2 FQGNSA. V gave up 8 bases and J gave up 2 bases, with 10 bases separating them. This CDR3 has 12 amino acids. The CDR3 loop reads CASGSRTYEQYF. The CDR3 coding sequence is TGTGCCAGCGGGTCCCGAACCTACGAGCAGTACTTC.

This clonotype has just a few counts. The V call is TRBV7-9, the J call TRBJ2-6; no definite D call. The V gene lost 1 base and the J gene lost 0 bases, with 13 bases spanning the gap. Per germline, CDR1 SEHNR and CDR2 FQNEAQ (reference sequence). The CDR3 consists of 18 residues. The CDR3 sequence is CASSLGTVIISGANVLTF. In DNA form, the CDR3 reads TGTGCCAGCAGCTTAGGGACGGTAATCATCTCTGGGGCCAACGTCCTGACTTTC.

By frequency in the sample, this clonotype is medium-sized. The chain carries TRBV7-9 and TRBJ2-1, with 14 bases fitting TRBD2. Losses at the gene ends were 1 base for V and 9 bases for J; bases not matched to a gene: 5. CDR3 length: 16 residues. Germline CDR1 and CDR2: SEHNR and FQNEAQ (reference sequence). CDR3 coding DNA: TGTGCCAGCAGCTTAGGGACCGGGACTAGCGGGGGTGAGCAGTTCTTC. This gives the protein CASSLGTGTSGGEQFF.

The J gene is TRBJ2-7, the V gene TRBV20-1, with 9 nucleotides matching TRBD1. Germline V gives CDR1 DFQATT, CDR2 SNEGSKA (reference sequence). With 6 bases clipped from V and 4 bases from J, the junction kept 10 bases outside the gene matches. The CDR3 covers 14 residues. The CDR3, as DNA: TGCAGTGCCCCACCGGGACAGGGTGGATACGAGCAGTACTTC. It translates to CSAPPGQGGYEQYF.

The rearrangement links TRBV20-1 to TRBJ2-3, with 10 bases identical to TRBD2. The germline V gene has CDR1 DFQATT and CDR2 SNEGSKA (reference sequence). The CDR3 loop spans 16 amino acids. The J segment lost 10 bases and the V segment lost 4 bases, leaving 17 bases of the junction unmatched. Here the CDR3 DNA reads TGCAGTGCTACCCTAAGCGGGAGGGCGGAGTCCTTTCCGCAGTATTTT. Residues: CSATLSGRAESFPQYF.

By sample share, this clonotype is medium-sized. The rearrangement links TRBV20-1 to TRBJ2-7; possibly TRBD1 or TRBD2 for D (5 bases each). The germline gives CDR1 DFQATT, CDR2 SNEGSKA (reference sequence). Between the trimmed V and J ends, which lost 5 bases and 4 bases, there was a span of 12 bases. CDR3 length: 12 amino acids. The CDR3 DNA sequence: TGCAGTGCTTCCAGGGACCGGTACGAGCAGTACTTC. This encodes CSASRDRYEQYF.

By share, this clonotype counts as medium-sized. This chain connects TRBV20-1 to TRBJ2-6; the match to TRBD1 covers 8 bases. Germline values: CDR1 DFQATT, CDR2 SNEGSKA (reference sequence). The CDR3 runs to 14 residues. With 3 bases clipped from V and 8 bases from J, the junction kept 6 bases outside the gene matches. The CDR3: CSARLQGAPNVLTF. The CDR3 DNA sequence: TGCAGTGCTAGGCTTCAGGGGGCCCCCAACGTCCTGACTTTC.

By its share, this clonotype is medium-sized (0.01 to 0.1%). As DNA, the CDR3 is TGTGCCAGCAGTCTCTCCGGGACAGTGAACACTGAAGCTTTCTTT. Encoded protein: CASSLSGTVNTEAFF. This sequence joins TRBV12-3 or TRBV12-4 and TRBJ1-1, with 7 bases that match TRBD1. The CDR3 extends over 15 amino acids. The V and J ends lost 5 bases and 0 bases, in that order; junction bases with no gene match: 6.

This clonotype was seen repeatedly, ten times or more. This sequence joins TRBV4-1 and TRBJ1-6; D gene uncertain. Trimming pared 0 bases from V and 9 bases from J, leaving 6 bases between. CDR1 is MGHRA and CDR2 is YSYEKL in the germline V gene. This CDR3 spans 13 amino acids. Here the CDR3 reads CASSQDSTSPLHF. The CDR3 DNA reads as TGCGCCAGCAGCCAAGATTCGACTTCACCCCTCCACTTT.

This clonotype is termed medium-sized. The chain couples TRBV10-3 to TRBJ1-1; TRBD1 might be the D (6 bases). This CDR3 has 15 amino acids. Germline CDR1 is ENHRY and CDR2 is SYGVKD. The V and J ends lost 3 bases and 1 base respectively, with 12 bases between them. In nucleotides, the CDR3 is TGTGCCATCAGTGAAGAACAGGGAACGAACACTGAAGCTTTCTTT. Its translation is CAISEEQGTNTEAFF.

This clonotype has only a few counts. The chain links TRBV12-3 or TRBV12-4 to TRBJ1-1; no definite D call. The V end was cut by 4 bases, the J end by 8 bases, with 20 bases between. This CDR3 is 15 amino acids long. This CDR3 reads CASSWSIGESAEAFF. In DNA, the CDR3 is TGTGCCAGCAGTTGGTCAATCGGGGAATCGGCGGAAGCTTTCTTT.

V and J are TRBV29-1 and TRBJ2-7; 8 nucleotides line up with TRBD1. J was trimmed by 5 bases and V by 6 bases; bases with no gene match: 15. CDR1 is SQVTM and CDR2 is ANQGSEA in the germline V gene. The CDR3 has 15 residues. CDR3 sequence (DNA): TGCAGCGTGGCCTTTAGAGACAGGGGACGCCACGAGCAGTACTTC. Translation: CSVAFRDRGRHEQYF.

By its share, this clonotype is medium-sized. The chain couples TRBV5-1 to TRBJ2-3; 7 bases fit TRBD2. V trimming: 0 bases; J trimming: 5 bases; junction bases outside the gene matches: 6. The CDR3 spans 15 residues. Germline V gene data show CDR1 as SGHRS and CDR2 as YFSETQ. The CDR3: CASSLGSVAGDTQYF. CDR3 bases: TGCGCCAGCAGCTTGGGGTCGGTAGCGGGAGATACGCAGTATTTT.

The V gene is TRBV5-4, the J gene TRBJ1-2; 7 bases line up with TRBD1. The CDR3 length is 15 residues. The J segment lost 6 bases and the V segment lost 5 bases, leaving 13 bases of the junction unmatched. Germline values: CDR1 SGHNT, CDR2 YYREEE (reference sequence). The CDR3 spells CASSYETGLSDGYTF. The CDR3 region has the DNA TGTGCCAGCAGTTACGAGACAGGGTTGTCGGATGGCTACACCTTC.

This chain joins TRBV19 and TRBJ2-1, with 10 bases matching TRBD2. Germline V gene sequence: CDR1 LNHDA, CDR2 SQIVND (reference sequence). This CDR3 spans 17 amino acids. V was pared by 1 base and J by 9 bases, with 12 bases of the junction left unmatched. CDR3 DNA: TGTGCCAGTAGTATAGTCTCCCTAGCGGGAGAATCGGGTGAGCAGTTCTTC. As protein: CASSIVSLAGESGEQFF.

This clonotype was seen repeatedly, ten times or more. The chain employs TRBV10-2 and TRBJ2-7, with D possibly being TRBD1 (5 bases). Trimming took 7 bases from V and 3 from J, leaving 7 bases between them. The CDR3 loop spans 11 amino acids. In germline, CDR1 is WSHSY, CDR2 SAAADI. The chain's CDR3 is CASKQGYEQYF. CDR3 DNA: TGCGCCAGCAAGCAGGGCTACGAGCAGTACTTC.

This clonotype was counted between two and nine times. The chain recombines TRBV20-1 with TRBJ2-7, with TRBD1 matching 9 bases. Germline CDR1 is DFQATT and CDR2 is SNEGSKA (reference sequence). The trim removed 6 bases at V and 7 bases at J, leaving 10 bases unmatched. The length of the CDR3 is 13 residues. The CDR3 region is CSAPGQGQWEQYF. In DNA, the CDR3 is TGCAGTGCCCCGGGACAGGGACAATGGGAGCAGTACTTC.

This clonotype rates as medium-sized. CDR3 DNA: TGTGCCAGCAGTTCTGGACTAGCGGGAGGGCCTGGGGTCGAGCAGTACTTC. Encoded protein: CASSSGLAGGPGVEQYF. The chain uses TRBV5-6 and TRBJ2-7, with TRBD2 matching over 15 bases. Germline CDR1 is SGHDT and CDR2 is YYEEEE. Losses at the gene ends were 5 bases for V and 6 bases for J; bases not matched to a gene: 12. The CDR3 is made up of 17 amino acids.

This clonotype ranks as medium-sized. The gene calls are TRBV2 and TRBJ2-1; D gene ambiguous. Trimming cost V 1 base and J 0 bases, with 10 bases left between them. The CDR3 runs 16 residues. Per germline, CDR1 SNHLY and CDR2 FYNNEI. The CDR3 DNA sequence: TGTGCCAGCAGTGAAGAGACGCGGAGCTCCTACAATGAGCAGTTCTTC. This codes for CASSEETRSSYNEQFF.

Judged by abundance, this clonotype is medium-sized. This rearrangement joins TRBV7-8 to TRBJ2-7; 7 bases match TRBD2. The V segment lost 1 base and the J segment 0 bases; nucleotides outside the gene matches: 3. The germline V gene has CDR1 SGHVS and CDR2 FQNEAQ. The CDR3 loop spans 15 amino acids. The CDR3 nucleotides read TGTGCCAGCAGCTTAGTGCTAGCGGCCTCCTACGAGCAGTACTTC. Its translation: CASSLVLAASYEQYF. The complete variable domain, with remaining parts taken from reference TRBV7-8 and TRBJ2-7, reads GAGVSQSPRYKVAKRGQDVALRCDPISGHVSLFWYQQALGQGPEFLTYFQNEAQLDKSGLPSDRFFAERPEGSVSTLKIQRTQQEDSAVYLCASSLVLAASYEQYFGPGTRLTVT.

In regard to this clonotype: A read error may account for a junction end that differs from germline. The chain combines TRBV6-5 with TRBJ2-1; tentatively, D is TRBD2 (5 bases). Germline V lookup: CDR1 MNHEY, CDR2 SVGAGI. The length of the CDR3 is 14 residues. The CDR3 region is CASSYSDSFNEQFF. The CDR3 nucleotides read TGTGCCAGCAGTTATTCGGACTCCTTCAATGAGCAGTTCTTC.

This clonotype qualifies as medium-sized. The rearrangement links TRBV6-1 to TRBJ1-2; no reliable D call. The CDR3 extends over 12 amino acids. Looked up from germline, CDR1 is MNHNS and CDR2 is SASEGT. V was shortened by 4 bases and J by 7 bases, with 10 bases between the two germline ends. The CDR3 DNA reads TGTGCCAGCAGTGGGGAATTTGGTGGCTACACCTTC. Translating gives CASSGEFGGYTF.

This clonotype was seen only once. This chain connects TRBV29-1 to TRBJ2-1; TRBD2 aligns across 8 bases. V lost 7 bases, J lost 9 bases, and 5 bases stayed unmatched. The CDR3 length is 11 residues. CDR1 and CDR2 from the germline V gene are SQVTM and ANQGSEA. The CDR3 reads CSARLAREQFF. The CDR3 bases are TGCAGCGCAAGACTAGCGCGTGAGCAGTTCTTC.